The rows below give T cell receptor beta chains drawn from one sample of a study of shared T cell receptors in the human thymus. Repertoires were generated with immunoSEQ multiplex PCR, while TCRdb's copy carries only in-frame clones and drops some. The data contain around 730,000 clones, approximately 85% of them singletons. The data also belong to a second study, concerning human thymus T cells.

Sequencing used thymocytes. Source of these receptors: a girl less than two years old with a congenital heart defect. Both conserved end residues are part of each CDR3. The D gene is left open where the match is weak. Rows may omit the clone size; those that give it use once, few, many or a size class.

CDR3: CASSLLNRGVDTGELFF
DNA: TGTGCCAGCAGTTTGTTAAACAGGGGGGTGGACACCGGGGAGCTGTTTTTT
size: -
J: TRBJ2-2
D: TRBD1
V: TRBV27

CDR3: CASSHPNRALHF
DNA: TGTGCCAGCAGCCATCCAAACAGGGCCCTCCACTTT
size: -
J: TRBJ1-6
D: -
V: TRBV7-9

CDR3: CASSLTTGATDTQYF
DNA: TGCGCCAGCAGCCTAACCACAGGGGCCACAGATACGCAGTATTTT
size: once
J: TRBJ2-3
D: TRBD1
V: TRBV4-1

CDR3: CASSLAKPPGQGYEQYF
DNA: TGTGCCAGCAGCTTAGCTAAGCCCCCGGGACAGGGCTACGAGCAGTACTTC
size: -
J: TRBJ2-7
D: TRBD1
V: TRBV7-6

CDR3: CASSILAGTGTYEQYF
DNA: TGTGCCAGTAGTATCCTTGCCGGGACAGGGACCTACGAGCAGTACTTC
size: -
J: TRBJ2-7
D: TRBD1
V: TRBV19

CDR3: CATSGHRDRGRSSGNTIYF
DNA: TGTGCCACCAGCGGCCACCGGGACCGCGGGAGGAGCTCTGGAAACACCATATATTTT
size: -
J: TRBJ1-3
D: -
V: TRBV15

CDR3: CASRPKGREKLFF
DNA: TGTGCCTCCAGACCCAAAGGGAGAGAAAAACTGTTTTTT
size: -
J: TRBJ1-4
D: -
V: TRBV30

CDR3: CASSGRGENTEAFF
DNA: TGTGCCAGCAGTGGCAGGGGAGAGAACACTGAAGCTTTCTTT
size: -
J: TRBJ1-1
D: -
V: TRBV2

CDR3: CASQKGSGANVLTF
DNA: TGTGCCAGTCAAAAGGGGTCTGGGGCCAACGTCCTGACTTTC
size: -
J: TRBJ2-6
D: -
V: TRBV9

CDR3: CATSSPQGKAFF
DNA: TGTGCCACCAGCAGTCCCCAGGGGAAAGCTTTCTTT
size: -
J: TRBJ1-1
D: -
V: TRBV15

CDR3: CASSQQGTGSYNEQFF
DNA: TGTGCCAGCAGCCAACAGGGGACGGGGTCCTACAATGAGCAGTTCTTC
size: -
J: TRBJ2-1
D: TRBD1
V: TRBV7-2

CDR3: CSVEGLRGEQFF
DNA: TGCAGCGTTGAGGGCCTGCGGGGTGAGCAGTTCTTC
size: few
J: TRBJ2-1
D: -
V: TRBV29-1

CDR3: CASSLDRQDNQPQHF
DNA: TGTGCCAGCAGCCTGGACAGGCAAGACAATCAGCCCCAGCATTTT
size: few
J: TRBJ1-5
D: TRBD1
V: TRBV11-2

CDR3: CASSLDRHATNEKLFF
DNA: TGTGCCAGCAGCTTGGACAGGCATGCAACTAATGAAAAACTGTTTTTT
size: -
J: TRBJ1-4
D: -
V: TRBV5-4

CDR3: CASSQDWSLGTDTQYF
DNA: TGTGCCAGCAGCCAAGATTGGTCACTGGGCACAGATACGCAGTATTTT
size: -
J: TRBJ2-3
D: -
V: TRBV14

CDR3: CASSDSGPGKLFF
DNA: TGTGCCAGCAGTGACAGTGGCCCGGGGAAACTGTTTTTT
size: few
J: TRBJ1-4
D: -
V: TRBV25-1

CDR3: CASRISGGGGTDTQYF
DNA: TGTGCCAGCAGGATTAGCGGGGGGGGCGGGACAGATACGCAGTATTTT
size: once
J: TRBJ2-3
D: TRBD2
V: TRBV27

CDR3: CASSISRVLNQPQHF
DNA: TGTGCCAGTAGTATAAGCCGGGTGTTGAATCAGCCCCAGCATTTT
size: -
J: TRBJ1-5
D: -
V: TRBV19

CDR3: CASSLAHGQGGYTF
DNA: TGCGCCAGCAGCTTGGCCCACGGCCAGGGAGGCTACACCTTC
size: -
J: TRBJ1-2
D: -
V: TRBV5-1